This T cell receptor (beta chain) derives from a study of blood T cell repertoires in COVID-19. Overall study context: Both acute and convalescent COVID-19 samples were obtained from the United States, Italy and Spain.

Sequenced by immunoSEQ multiplex PCR; TCRdb stores in-frame clones only, minus some. Of fewer than 200,000 clones listed, around 82% were seen once; the top ten hold around 1.2%. Losses at the gene ends were 4 bases for V and 8 bases for J; bases not matched to a gene: 6. Germline CDR1 SGHRS, CDR2 YFSETQ. CDR3 length equals 14 residues. The rearrangement joins TRBV5-1 to TRBJ1-6; 7 nucleotides match TRBD1. Sequencing was done on a sample of peripheral blood. The source is a man aged 55 to 70 who had recovered from COVID-19. The CDR3 loop reads CASSADREYSPLHF. CDR3 coding DNA: TGCGCCAGCAGCGCCGACAGGGAATATTCACCCCTCCACTTT.